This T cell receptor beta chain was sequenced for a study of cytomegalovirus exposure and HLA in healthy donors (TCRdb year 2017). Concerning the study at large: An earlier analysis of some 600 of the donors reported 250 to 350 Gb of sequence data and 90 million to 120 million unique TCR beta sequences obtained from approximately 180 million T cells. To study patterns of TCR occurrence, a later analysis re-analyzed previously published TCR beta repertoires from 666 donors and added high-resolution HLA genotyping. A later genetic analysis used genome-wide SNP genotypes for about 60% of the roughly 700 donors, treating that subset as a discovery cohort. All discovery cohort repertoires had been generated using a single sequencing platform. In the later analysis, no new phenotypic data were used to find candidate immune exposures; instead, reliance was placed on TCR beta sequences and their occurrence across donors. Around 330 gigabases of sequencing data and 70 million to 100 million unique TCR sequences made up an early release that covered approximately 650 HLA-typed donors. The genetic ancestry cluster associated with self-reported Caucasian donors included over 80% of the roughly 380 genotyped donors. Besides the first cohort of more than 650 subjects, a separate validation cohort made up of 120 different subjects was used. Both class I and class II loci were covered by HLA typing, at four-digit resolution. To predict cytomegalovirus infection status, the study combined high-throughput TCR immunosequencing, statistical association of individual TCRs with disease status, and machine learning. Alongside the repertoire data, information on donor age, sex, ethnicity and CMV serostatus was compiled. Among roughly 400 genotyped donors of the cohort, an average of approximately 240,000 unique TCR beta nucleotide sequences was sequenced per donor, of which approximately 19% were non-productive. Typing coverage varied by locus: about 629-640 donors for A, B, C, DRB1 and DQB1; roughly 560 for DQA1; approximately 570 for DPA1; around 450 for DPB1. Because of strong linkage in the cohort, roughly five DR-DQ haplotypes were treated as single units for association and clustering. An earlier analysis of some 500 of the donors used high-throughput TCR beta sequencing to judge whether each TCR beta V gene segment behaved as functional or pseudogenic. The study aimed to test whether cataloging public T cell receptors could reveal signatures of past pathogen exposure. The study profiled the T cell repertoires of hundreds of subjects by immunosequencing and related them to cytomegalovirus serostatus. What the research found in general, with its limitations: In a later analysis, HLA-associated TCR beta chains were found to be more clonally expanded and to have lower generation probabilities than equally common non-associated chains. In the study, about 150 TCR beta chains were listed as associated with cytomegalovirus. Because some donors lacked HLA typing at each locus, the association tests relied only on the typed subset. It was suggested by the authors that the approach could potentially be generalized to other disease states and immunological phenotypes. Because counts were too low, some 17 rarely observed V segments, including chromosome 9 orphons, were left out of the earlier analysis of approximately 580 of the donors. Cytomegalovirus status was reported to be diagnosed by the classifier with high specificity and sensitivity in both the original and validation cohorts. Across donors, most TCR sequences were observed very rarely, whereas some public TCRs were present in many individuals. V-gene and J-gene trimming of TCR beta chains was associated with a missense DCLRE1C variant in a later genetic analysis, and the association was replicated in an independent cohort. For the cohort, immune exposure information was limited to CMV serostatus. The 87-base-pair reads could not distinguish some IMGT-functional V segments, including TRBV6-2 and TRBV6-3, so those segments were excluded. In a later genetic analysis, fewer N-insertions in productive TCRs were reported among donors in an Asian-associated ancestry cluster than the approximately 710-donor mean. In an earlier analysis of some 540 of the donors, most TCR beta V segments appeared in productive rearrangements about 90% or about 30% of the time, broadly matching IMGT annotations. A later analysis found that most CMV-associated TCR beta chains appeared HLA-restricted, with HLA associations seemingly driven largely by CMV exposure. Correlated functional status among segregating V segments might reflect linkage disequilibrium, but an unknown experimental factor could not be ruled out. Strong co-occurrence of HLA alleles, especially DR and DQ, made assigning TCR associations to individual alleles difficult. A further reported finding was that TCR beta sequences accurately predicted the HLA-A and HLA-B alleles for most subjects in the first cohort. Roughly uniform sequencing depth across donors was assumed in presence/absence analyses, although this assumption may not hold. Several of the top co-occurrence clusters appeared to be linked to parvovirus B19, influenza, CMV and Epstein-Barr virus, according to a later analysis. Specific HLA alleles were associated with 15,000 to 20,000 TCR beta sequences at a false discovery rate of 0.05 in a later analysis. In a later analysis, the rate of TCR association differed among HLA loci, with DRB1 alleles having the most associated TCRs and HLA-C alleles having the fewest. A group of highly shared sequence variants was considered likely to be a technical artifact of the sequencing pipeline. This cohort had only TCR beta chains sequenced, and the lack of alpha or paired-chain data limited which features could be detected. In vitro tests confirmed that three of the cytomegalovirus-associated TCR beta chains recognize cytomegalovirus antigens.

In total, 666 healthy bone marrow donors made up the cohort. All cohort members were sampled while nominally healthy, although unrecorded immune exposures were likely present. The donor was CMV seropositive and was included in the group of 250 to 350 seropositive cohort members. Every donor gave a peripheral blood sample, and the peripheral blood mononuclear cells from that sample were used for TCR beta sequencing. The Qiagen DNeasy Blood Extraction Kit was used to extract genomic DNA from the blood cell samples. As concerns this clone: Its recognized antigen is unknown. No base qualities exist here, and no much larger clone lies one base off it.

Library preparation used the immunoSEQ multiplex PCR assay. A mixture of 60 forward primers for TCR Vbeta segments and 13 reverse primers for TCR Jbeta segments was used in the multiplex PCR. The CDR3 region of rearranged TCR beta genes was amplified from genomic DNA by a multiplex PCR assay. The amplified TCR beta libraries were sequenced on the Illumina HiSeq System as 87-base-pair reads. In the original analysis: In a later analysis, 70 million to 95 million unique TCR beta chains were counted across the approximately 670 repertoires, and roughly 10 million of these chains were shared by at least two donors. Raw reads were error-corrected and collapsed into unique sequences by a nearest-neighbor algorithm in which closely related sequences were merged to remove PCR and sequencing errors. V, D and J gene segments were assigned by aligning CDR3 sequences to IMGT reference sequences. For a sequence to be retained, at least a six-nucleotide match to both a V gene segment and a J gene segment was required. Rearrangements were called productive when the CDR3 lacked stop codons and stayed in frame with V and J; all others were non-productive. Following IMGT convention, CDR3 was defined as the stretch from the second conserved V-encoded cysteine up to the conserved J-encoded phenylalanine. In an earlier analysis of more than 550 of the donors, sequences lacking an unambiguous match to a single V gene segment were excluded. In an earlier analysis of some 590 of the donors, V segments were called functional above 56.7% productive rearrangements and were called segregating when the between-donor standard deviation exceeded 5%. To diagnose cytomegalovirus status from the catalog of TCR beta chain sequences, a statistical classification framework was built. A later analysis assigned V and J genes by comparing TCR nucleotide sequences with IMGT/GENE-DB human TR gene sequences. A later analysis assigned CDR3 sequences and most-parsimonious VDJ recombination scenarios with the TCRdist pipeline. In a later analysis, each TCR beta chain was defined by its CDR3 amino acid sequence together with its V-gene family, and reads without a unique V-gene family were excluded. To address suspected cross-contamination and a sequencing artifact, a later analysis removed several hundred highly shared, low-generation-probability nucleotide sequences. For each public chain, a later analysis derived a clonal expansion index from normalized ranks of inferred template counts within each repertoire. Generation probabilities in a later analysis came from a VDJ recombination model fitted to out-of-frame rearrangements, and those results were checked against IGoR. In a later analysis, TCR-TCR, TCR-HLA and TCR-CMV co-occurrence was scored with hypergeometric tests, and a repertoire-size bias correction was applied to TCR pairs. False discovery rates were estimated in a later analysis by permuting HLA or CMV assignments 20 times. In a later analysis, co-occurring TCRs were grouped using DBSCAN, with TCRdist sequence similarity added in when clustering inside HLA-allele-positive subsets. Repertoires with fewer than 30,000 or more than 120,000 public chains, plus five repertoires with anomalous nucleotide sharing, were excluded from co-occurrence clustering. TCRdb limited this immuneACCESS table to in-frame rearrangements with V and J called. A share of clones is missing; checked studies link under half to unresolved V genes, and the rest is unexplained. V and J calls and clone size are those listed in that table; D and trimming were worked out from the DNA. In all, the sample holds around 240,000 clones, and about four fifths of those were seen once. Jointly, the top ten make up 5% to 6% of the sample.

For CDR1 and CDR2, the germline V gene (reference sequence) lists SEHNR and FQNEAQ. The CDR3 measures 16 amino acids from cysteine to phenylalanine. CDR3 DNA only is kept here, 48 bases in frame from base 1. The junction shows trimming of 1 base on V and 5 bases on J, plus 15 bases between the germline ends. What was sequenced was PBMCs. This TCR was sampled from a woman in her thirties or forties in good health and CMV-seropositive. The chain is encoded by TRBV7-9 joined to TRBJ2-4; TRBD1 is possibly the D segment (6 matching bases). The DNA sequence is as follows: TGTGCCAGCAGCTTAGGGGGTGGGGGCCCCCAAAACATTCAGTACTTC. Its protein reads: CASSLGGGGPQNIQYF.